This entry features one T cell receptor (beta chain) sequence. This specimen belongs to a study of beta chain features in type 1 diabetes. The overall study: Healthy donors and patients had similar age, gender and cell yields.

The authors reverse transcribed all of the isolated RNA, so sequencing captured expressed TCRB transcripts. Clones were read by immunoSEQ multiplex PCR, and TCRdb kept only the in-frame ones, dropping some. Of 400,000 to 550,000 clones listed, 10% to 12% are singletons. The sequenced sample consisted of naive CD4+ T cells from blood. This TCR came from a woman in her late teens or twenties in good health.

CDR3 amino acids: CSVEDLSGELFF. In DNA form, the CDR3 reads TGCAGCGTTGAAGATTTGTCGGGGGAGCTGTTTTTT. This rearrangement joins TRBV29-1 to TRBJ2-2; D is unresolved. The CDR3 spans 12 residues. Between the trimmed V and J ends, which lost 0 bases and 8 bases, there was a span of 7 bases. Germline CDR1 reads SQVTM; CDR2 reads ANQGSEA.